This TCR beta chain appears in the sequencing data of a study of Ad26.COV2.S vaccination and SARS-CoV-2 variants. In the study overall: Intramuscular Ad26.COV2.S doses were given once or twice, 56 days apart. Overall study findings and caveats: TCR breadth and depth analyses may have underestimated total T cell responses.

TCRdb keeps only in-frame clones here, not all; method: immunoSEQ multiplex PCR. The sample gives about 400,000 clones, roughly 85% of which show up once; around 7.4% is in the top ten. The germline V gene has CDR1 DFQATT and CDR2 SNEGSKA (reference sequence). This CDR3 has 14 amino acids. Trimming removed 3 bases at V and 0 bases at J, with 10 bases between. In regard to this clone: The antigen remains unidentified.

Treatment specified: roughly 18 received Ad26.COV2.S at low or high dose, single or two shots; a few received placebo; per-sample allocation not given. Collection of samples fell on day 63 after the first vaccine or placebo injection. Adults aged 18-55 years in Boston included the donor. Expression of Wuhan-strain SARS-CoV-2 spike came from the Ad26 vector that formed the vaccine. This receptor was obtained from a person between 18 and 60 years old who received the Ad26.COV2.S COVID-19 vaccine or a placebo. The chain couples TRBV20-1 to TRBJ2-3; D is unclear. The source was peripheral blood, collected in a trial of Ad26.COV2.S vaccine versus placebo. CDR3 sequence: CSASFQTSTDTQYF. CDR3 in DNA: TGCAGTGCTAGTTTTCAGACTAGCACAGATACGCAGTATTTT.